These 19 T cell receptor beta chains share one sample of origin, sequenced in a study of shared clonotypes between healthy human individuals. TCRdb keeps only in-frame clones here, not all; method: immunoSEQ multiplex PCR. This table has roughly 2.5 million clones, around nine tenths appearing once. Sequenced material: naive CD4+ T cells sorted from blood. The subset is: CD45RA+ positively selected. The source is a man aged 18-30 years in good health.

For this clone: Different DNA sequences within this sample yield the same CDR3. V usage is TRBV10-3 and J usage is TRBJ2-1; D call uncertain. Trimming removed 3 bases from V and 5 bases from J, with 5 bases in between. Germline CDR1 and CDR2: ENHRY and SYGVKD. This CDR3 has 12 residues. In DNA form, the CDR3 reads TGTGCCATCAGTGACCGCAACAATGAGCAGTTCTTC. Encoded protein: CAISDRNNEQFF.

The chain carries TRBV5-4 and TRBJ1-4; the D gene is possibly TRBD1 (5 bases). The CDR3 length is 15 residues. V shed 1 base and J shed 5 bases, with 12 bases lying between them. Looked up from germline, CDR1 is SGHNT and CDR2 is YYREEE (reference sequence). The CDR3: CASSLRGGGNEKLFF. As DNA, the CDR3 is TGTGCCAGCAGCTTGAGGGGTGGCGGGAATGAAAAACTGTTTTTT.

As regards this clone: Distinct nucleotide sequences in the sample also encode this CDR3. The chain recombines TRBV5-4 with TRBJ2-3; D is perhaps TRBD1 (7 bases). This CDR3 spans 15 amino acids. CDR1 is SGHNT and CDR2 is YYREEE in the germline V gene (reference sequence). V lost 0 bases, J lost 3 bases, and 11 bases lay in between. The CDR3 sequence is CASSLGPGGTDTQYF. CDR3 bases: TGTGCCAGCAGCTTGGGGCCAGGGGGGACAGATACGCAGTATTTT.

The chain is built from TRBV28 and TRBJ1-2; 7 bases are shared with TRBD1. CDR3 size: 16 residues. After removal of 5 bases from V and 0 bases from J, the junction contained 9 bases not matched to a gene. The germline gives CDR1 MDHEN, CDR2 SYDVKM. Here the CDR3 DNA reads TGTGCCAGCAGTCCGGGACAGCTGTTAGCTAACTATGGCTACACCTTC. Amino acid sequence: CASSPGQLLANYGYTF.

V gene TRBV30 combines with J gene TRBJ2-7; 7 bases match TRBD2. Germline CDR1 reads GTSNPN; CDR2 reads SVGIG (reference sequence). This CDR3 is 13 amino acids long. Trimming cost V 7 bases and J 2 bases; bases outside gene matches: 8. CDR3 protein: CASEAGVPYEQYF. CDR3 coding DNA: TGTGCCTCGGAGGCGGGAGTACCCTACGAGCAGTACTTC. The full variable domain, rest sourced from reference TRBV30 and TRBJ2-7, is SQTIHQWPATLVQPVGSPLSLECTVEGTSNPNLYWYRQAAGRGLQLLFYSVGIGQISSEVPQNLSASRPQDRQFILSSKKLLLSDSGFYLCASEAGVPYEQYFGPGTRLTVT.

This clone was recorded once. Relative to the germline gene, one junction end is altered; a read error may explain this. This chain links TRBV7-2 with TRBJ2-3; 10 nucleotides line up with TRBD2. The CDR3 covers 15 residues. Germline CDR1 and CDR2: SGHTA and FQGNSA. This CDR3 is CASSLAGVITDTQYF. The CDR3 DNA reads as TGTGCCAGCAGCCTAGCGGGAGTCATCACAGATACGCAGTATTTT.

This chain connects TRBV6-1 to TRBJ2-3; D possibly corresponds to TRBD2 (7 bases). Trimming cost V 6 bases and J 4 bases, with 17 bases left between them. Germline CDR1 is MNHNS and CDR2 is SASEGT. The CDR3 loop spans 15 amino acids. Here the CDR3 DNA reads TGTGCCAGCAGGTGGGAGGGGGGGCATCCAGATACGCAGTATTTT. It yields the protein CASRWEGGHPDTQYF.

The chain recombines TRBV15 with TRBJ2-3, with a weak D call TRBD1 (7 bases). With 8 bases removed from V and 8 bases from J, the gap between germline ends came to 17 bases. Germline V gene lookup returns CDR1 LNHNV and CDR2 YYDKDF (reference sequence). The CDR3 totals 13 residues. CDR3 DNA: TGTGCCACCGGGGAAAGACAGGGAGGTACGCAGTATTTT. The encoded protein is CATGERQGGTQYF.

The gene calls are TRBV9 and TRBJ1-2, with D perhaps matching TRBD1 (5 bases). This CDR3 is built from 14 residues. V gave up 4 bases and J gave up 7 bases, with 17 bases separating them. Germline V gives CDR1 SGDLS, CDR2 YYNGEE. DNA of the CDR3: TGTGCCAGCAGCTACGGGACCTTAGCAGGTGGCTACACCTTC. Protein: CASSYGTLAGGYTF.

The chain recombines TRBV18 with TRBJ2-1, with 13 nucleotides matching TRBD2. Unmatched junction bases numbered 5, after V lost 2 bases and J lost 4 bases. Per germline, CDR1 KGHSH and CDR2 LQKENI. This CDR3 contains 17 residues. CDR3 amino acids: CASSPRLAGGIYNEQFF. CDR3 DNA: TGTGCCAGCTCACCAAGACTAGCGGGGGGTATTTACAATGAGCAGTTCTTC.

CDR3 sequence reads: CATSPRSYNEQFF. The CDR3 DNA sequence: TGTGCCACCAGCCCCAGAAGTTACAATGAGCAGTTCTTC. The chain links TRBV15 to TRBJ2-1; D not resolved. The CDR3 has 13 amino acids. Germline V gene data show CDR1 as LNHNV and CDR2 as YYDKDF (reference sequence). Trimming shortened V by 5 bases and J by 4 bases, and 9 bases separated the two germline ends. The full variable domain, rest sourced from reference TRBV15 and TRBJ2-1, is DAMVIQNPRYQVTQFGKPVTLSCSQTLNHNVMYWYQQKSSQAPKLLFHYYDKDFNNEADTPDNFQSRRPNTSFCFLDIRSPGLGDTAMYLCATSPRSYNEQFFGPGTRLTVL.

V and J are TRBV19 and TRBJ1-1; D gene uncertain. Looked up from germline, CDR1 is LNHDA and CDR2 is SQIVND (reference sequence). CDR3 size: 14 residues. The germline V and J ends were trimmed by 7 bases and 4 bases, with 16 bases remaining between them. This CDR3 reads CASTVPTMGTEAFF. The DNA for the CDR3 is TGTGCCAGTACCGTCCCAACAATGGGCACTGAAGCTTTCTTT.

This CDR3 reads CASSLVIIMDRGEVEQYF. The CDR3 bases are TGTGCCAGCAGCTTGGTAATTATTATGGACAGGGGGGAGGTAGAGCAGTACTTC. The chain combines TRBV13 with TRBJ2-7, with 10 nucleotides matching TRBD1. V was pared by 3 bases and J by 7 bases, with 18 bases of the junction left unmatched. The V gene's germline CDR1 is PRHDT and CDR2 FYEKMQ (reference sequence). The CDR3 is made up of 18 amino acids.

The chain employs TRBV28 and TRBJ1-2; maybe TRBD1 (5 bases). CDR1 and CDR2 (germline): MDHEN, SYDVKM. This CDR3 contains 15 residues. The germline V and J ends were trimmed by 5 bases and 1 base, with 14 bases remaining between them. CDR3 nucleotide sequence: TGTGCCAGCAGTCCTCCTGGGGCAAATAACTATGGCTACACCTTC. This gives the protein CASSPPGANNYGYTF.

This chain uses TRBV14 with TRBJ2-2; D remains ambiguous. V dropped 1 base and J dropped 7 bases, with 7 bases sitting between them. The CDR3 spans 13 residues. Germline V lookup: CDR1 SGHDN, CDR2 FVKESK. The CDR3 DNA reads TGTGCCAGCAGCCAAGCAGAGCGCGGGGAGCTGTTTTTT. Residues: CASSQAERGELFF.

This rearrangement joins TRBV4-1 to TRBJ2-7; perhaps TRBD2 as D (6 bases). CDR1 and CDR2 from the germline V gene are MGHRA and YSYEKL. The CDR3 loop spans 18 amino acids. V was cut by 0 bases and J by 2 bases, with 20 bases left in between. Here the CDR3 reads CASSQDRSGGVKTYEQYF. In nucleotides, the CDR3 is TGCGCCAGCAGCCAAGATCGTAGCGGAGGGGTTAAGACCTACGAGCAGTACTTC.

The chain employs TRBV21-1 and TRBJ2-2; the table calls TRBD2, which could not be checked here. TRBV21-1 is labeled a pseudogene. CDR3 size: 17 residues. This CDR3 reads CASSKPETSGSDGELFF. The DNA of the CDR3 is TGTGCCAGCAGCAAACCCGAAACTAGCGGGAGTGACGGGGAGCTGTTTTTT.

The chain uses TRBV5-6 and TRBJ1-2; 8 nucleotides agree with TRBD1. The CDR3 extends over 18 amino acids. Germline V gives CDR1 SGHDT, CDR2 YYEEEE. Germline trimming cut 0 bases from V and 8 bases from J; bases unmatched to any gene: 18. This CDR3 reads CASSLGALPRQGAEGYTF. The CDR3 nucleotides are TGTGCCAGCAGCTTGGGAGCGCTGCCCCGGCAGGGGGCAGAGGGCTACACCTTC.

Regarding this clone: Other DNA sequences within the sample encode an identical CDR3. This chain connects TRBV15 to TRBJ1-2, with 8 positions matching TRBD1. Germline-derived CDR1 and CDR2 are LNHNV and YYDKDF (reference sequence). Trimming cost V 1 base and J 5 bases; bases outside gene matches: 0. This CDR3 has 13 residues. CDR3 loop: CATSRGTGYGYTF. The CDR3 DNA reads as TGTGCCACCAGCAGAGGGACAGGGTATGGCTACACCTTC.